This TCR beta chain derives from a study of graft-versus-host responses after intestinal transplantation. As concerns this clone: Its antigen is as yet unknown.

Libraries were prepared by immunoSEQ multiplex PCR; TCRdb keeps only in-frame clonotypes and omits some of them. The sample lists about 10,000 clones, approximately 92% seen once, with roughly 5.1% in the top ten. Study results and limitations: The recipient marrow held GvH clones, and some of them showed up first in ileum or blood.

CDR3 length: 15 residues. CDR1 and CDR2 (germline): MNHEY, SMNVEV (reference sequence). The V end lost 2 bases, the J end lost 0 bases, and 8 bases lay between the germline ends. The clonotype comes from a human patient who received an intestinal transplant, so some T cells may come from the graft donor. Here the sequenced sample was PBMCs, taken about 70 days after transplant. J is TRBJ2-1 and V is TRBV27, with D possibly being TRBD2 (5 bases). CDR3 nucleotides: TGTGCCAGCAGTTTAAGCGGAAGCTCCTACAATGAGCAGTTCTTC. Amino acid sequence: CASSLSGSSYNEQFF.